This paragraph covers one T cell receptor (beta chain) sequence. Its target antigen remains unknown. One base away there is no much larger clone; base qualities are not given. CDR1 and CDR2, per the germline V gene (reference sequence), are DFQATT and SNEGSKA. From cysteine to phenylalanine, the CDR3 is 14 amino acids long. The sequence is cut down to CDR3 DNA, 42 bases in frame from base 1. Libraries were prepared through PCR. The run used an Illumina HiSeq 2500. Unique molecular identifiers were incorporated into TCR beta cDNA libraries to reduce PCR and sequencing biases. About 500,000 cDNA molecules were obtained for every 1 to 10 million input T cells, so each molecule roughly corresponded to one T cell. The patient libraries were prepared and sequenced using the same protocol as the earlier healthy control dataset. Samples belonging to the same batch were prepared together, multiplexed and sequenced on a shared HiSeq lane. On the authors' methods: Raw barcoded reads were processed with MIGEC, and single-read molecular identifier groups were discarded before consensus assembly and CDR3 extraction. VDJtools was used for post-analysis of the clonotype tables, and diversity was normalized by down-sampling every dataset to the size of the smallest sample. To correct batch-related cross-sample contamination, repertoire overlap clustering matched CDR3 amino acid sequences but not nucleotide sequences. TCRdb trimmed the raw reads at Q25, called clones with MiXCR and kept productive beta chains. Records with the same CDR3 protein are collapsed into one entry carrying the most frequent genes and DNA. These V and J calls originate from TCRdb's pipeline instead of the authors' own analysis. Recorded for this sample are 250,000 to 300,000 distinct CDR3 sequences; 35% to 40% of them occurred a single time. Approximately 4.6% of the sample lies in the top ten.

TCR beta repertoires were profiled from peripheral blood of approximately 13 young patients with multiple sclerosis to demonstrate the VDJtools post-analysis software. The multiple sclerosis patients were children and adolescents between roughly 6 and 16 years of age. This record comes from a study of post-analysis software for immune sequencing data (dated by TCRdb to 2014 to 2015). A note on the overall study: The recorded disease courses included relapsing-remitting, secondary progressive and progressive-relapsing multiple sclerosis, and some patients had no subtype annotation. The multiple sclerosis patient repertoires were compared with about a dozen previously published healthy control repertoires from donors aged roughly 6 to 25 years. A subset of samples was prepared in parallel using single-end sample barcoding, then pooled and co-amplified after Illumina adapter ligation.

Study-level results and caveats: The control group was slightly older than the multiple sclerosis patient group. Significantly lower normalized Chao1 diversity was found in multiple sclerosis patients than in controls, suggesting substantial peripheral T-cell clonal expansion. Roughly 5 TRBV segments, including TRBV5-6, TRBV5-1 and TRBV20-1, were significantly more frequent in patients than controls. Strong co-clustering of samples prepared in the same batch was shown by direct clustering with F measure, prompting a batch-effect correction.

The specimen sequenced was blood. The sequence was collected from a girl aged 10 to 17 with multiple sclerosis. Recombination linked TRBV20-1 to TRBJ2-4; the junction holds 9 bases that match TRBD1. The tail of the sequence fits TRBJ2-7 better, so the J call may be wrong. The sequenced DNA: TGCAGTGCTAGGAAGGACAGGGGCTTTTACGAGCAGTACTTC. This gives the protein CSARKDRGFYEQYF.